These 10 T cell receptor beta chains share one sample of origin, sequenced in a study of Ad26.COV2.S vaccination and SARS-CoV-2 variants (dated by TCRdb to the early 2020s). The library was produced with the immunoSEQ multiplex PCR assay. Here the immuneACCESS table is served through TCRdb, limited to in-frame sequences with V and J called. Missing clones are a known gap in these copies; in checked studies unresolved V genes cover under half, and the rest lacks a known reason. The sample yields around 370,000 clones; 92% were counted once. Roughly 3.9% of the sample goes to the ten largest clones. The time point label, as the study defines it: individuals recovered from natural SARS-CoV-2 infection. This sample comprised peripheral blood, obtained after recovery from COVID-19. The origin of the receptors is a human donor who had recovered from COVID-19.

The chain uses TRBV23-1 and TRBJ2-7; tentatively, D is TRBD2 (5 bases). TRBV23-1 is an open reading frame, and its role is uncertain. This CDR3 is built from 17 residues. The V gene lost 0 bases and the J gene lost 5 bases, with 20 bases spanning the gap. CDR3 loop: CASSQSEGFPSIDEQYF. CDR3 in DNA: TGCGCCAGCAGTCAATCCGAGGGTTTCCCATCTATAGACGAGCAGTACTTC.

The chain couples TRBV27 to TRBJ1-2; a weak D match, TRBD1 (5 bases). The CDR3 has 16 residues. The germline gives CDR1 MNHEY, CDR2 SMNVEV (reference sequence). V shed 3 bases and J shed 3 bases, with 17 bases lying between them. The DNA for the CDR3 is TGTGCCAGCAGTTTCCAGGGTGGGGCAACCCACTATGGCTACACCTTC. Protein product: CASSFQGGATHYGYTF.

CDR3 sequence: CASSPGQHYEQYF. The CDR3 DNA follows: TGTGCCAGCAGTCCGGGACAGCACTACGAGCAGTACTTC. This chain links TRBV28 with TRBJ2-7; 7 bases are shared with TRBD1. The CDR3 consists of 13 residues. Germline V CDR1 and CDR2: MDHEN, SYDVKM. J gave up 3 bases and V 5 bases, and 4 bases lay outside the gene matches.

The V gene is TRBV27, the J gene TRBJ2-7; D is unresolved. The CDR3 is made up of 11 amino acids. CDR1 and CDR2 (germline): MNHEY, SMNVEV (reference sequence). The V gene lost 4 bases and the J gene lost 5 bases, with 6 bases spanning the gap. In nucleotides, the CDR3 is TGTGCCAGCAGTTCATCCAACGAGCAGTACTTC. This codes for CASSSSNEQYF.

The gene calls are TRBV5-6 and TRBJ2-2; D remains ambiguous. V dropped 3 bases and J dropped 6 bases, with 6 bases sitting between them. The CDR3 contains 12 residues. Looked up from germline, CDR1 is SGHDT and CDR2 is YYEEEE. The CDR3 DNA reads TGTGCCAGCAGCTGGGGTGCCGGGGAGCTGTTTTTT. Translated: CASSWGAGELFF.

The rearrangement joins TRBV5-6 to TRBJ1-2; weak D call: TRBD1 (6 bases). CDR1 is SGHDT and CDR2 is YYEEEE in the germline V gene. V was clipped by 1 base and J by 8 bases, with 15 bases between them. The CDR3 length is 14 residues. CDR3 sequence reads: CASSLNQGSWGYTF. DNA for the CDR3: TGTGCCAGCAGCTTGAACCAGGGGAGCTGGGGCTACACCTTC. The whole variable domain, remainder taken from reference TRBV5-6 and TRBJ1-2, is DAGVTQSPTHLIKTRGQQVTLRCSPKSGHDTVSWYQQALGQGPQFIFQYYEEEERQRGNFPDRFSGHQFPNYSSELNVNALLLGDSALYLCASSLNQGSWGYTFGSGTRLTVV.

This chain uses TRBV5-1 with TRBJ2-7, with 7 bases identical to TRBD2. With V trimmed by 2 bases and J by 2 bases, 4 bases remained unmatched. The CDR3 contains 14 residues. Per germline, CDR1 SGHRS and CDR2 YFSETQ. The CDR3 here is CASSFSGEAYEQYF. The DNA of the CDR3 is TGCGCCAGCAGCTTCAGCGGGGAAGCCTACGAGCAGTACTTC.

The chain carries TRBV18 and TRBJ1-4, with D maybe TRBD1 (5 bases). Germline loops: CDR1 KGHSH, CDR2 LQKENI. Trimming removed 4 bases from V and 4 bases from J, with 7 bases in between. CDR3 length: 13 residues. DNA of the CDR3: TGTGCCAGCTCACAAGACAGTAATGAAAAACTGTTTTTT. It translates to CASSQDSNEKLFF.

The CDR3 coding sequence is TGTGCCAGCAGAGGACAGGGCGAGCCACCCCTCCACTTT. This sequence encodes CASRGQGEPPLHF. The rearrangement uses TRBV6-5 and TRBJ1-6; 8 bases agree with TRBD1. The germline gives CDR1 MNHEY, CDR2 SVGAGI. The J segment lost 11 bases and the V segment lost 6 bases, leaving 6 bases of the junction unmatched. The CDR3 length is 13 residues.

The chain couples TRBV28 to TRBJ1-4; 8 bases line up with TRBD1. Trimming removed 10 bases from V and 8 bases from J; junction bases left unmatched: 12. Germline CDR1 is MDHEN and CDR2 is SYDVKM. CDR3 length: 14 amino acids. As DNA, the CDR3 is TGTGCCACGGGGGGCCGACAGGGGAAAGAAAAACTGTTTTTT. This sequence encodes CATGGRQGKEKLFF.